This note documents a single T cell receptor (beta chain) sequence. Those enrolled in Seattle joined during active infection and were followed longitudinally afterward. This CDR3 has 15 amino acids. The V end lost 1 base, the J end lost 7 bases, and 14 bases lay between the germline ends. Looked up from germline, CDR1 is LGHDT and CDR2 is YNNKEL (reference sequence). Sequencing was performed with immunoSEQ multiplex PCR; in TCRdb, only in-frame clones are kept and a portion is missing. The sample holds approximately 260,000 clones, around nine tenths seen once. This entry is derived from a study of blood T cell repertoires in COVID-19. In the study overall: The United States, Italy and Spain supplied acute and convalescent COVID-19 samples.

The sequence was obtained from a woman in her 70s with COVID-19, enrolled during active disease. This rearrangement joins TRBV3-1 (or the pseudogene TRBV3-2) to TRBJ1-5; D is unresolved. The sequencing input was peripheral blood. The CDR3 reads CASSQGNSLSQPQHF. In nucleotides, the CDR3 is TGTGCCAGCAGCCAAGGCAACAGTCTAAGCCAGCCCCAGCATTTT.